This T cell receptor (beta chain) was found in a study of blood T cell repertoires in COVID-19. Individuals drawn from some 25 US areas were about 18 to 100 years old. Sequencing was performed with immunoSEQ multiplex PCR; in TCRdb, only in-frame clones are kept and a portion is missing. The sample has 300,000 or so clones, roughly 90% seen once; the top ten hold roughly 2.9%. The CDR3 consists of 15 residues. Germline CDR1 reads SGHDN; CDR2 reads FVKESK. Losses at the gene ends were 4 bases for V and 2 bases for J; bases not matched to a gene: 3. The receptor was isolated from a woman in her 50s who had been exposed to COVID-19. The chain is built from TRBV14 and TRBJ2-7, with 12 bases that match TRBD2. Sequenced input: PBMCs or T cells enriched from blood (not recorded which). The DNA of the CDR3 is TGTGCCAGCAGCCTTGGACTAGCGGGGCCCTACGAGCAGTACTTC. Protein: CASSLGLAGPYEQYF.